This T cell receptor beta chain was documented in a study of CD8 T cells in ankylosing spondylitis. Study findings and constraints: A subset of motif variants has previously been described in the synovial fluid and blood of reactive arthritis. The study identified a TCR beta motif of under 10 highly homologous variants that appeared characteristic of ankylosing spondylitis blood. CD8+ disease-linked clones were present at relatively low frequencies in blood. Reportedly, significant enrichment of disease-linked clones occurred in matched ankylosing spondylitis synovial fluid.

Looked up from germline, CDR1 is ENHRY and CDR2 is SYGVKD. Deletions cut 6 bases from V and 3 bases from J, with 14 bases between. The CDR3 covers 14 residues. The table lists this clonotype with a few counts. The antigen is unknown. Making use of molecular barcodes, quantitative 5'-RACE generated TCR beta libraries. TCRdb processed the 5' RACE reads anew with MiXCR; each CDR3 protein has one entry. The table has tens of thousands of distinct CDR3 sequences, roughly 9% seen once. V is TRBV10-3 and J is TRBJ2-5, with D maybe TRBD1 (7 bases). The sequencing input was blood, either unsorted or a sorted T cell fraction (not recorded which). This sequence was found in a male donor with ankylosing spondylitis. The CDR3 sequence: CAIRGGTAEETQYF. CDR3 DNA sequence: TGTGCCATCAGGGGCGGGACAGCTGAAGAGACCCAGTACTTC.